This entry describes one T cell receptor beta chain. Its antigen is currently unknown. Assay used: immunoSEQ multiplex PCR; TCRdb lists only in-frame clones, some missing. This sample has approximately 1.1 million clones, with more than 75% found just once. After removal of 7 bases from V and 4 bases from J, the junction contained 9 bases not matched to a gene. This CDR3 has 16 amino acids. Germline assignment: CDR1 SGHRS and CDR2 YFSETQ. These data come from a study of shared clonotypes between healthy human individuals. On the study more broadly: Donors, aged 18 to 49, were two women and a few men. Study-level points and caveats: Measured sharing among donors was expected to vary with sequencing depth.

The chain combines TRBV5-1 with TRBJ2-1; 12 nucleotides agree with TRBD2. Sequencing input: memory CD4+ T cells from PBMCs. Subset: CD45RA-negative fraction. The sequence was collected from a man younger than 30 in good health. Some clones in this sample may be carry-over from other donors' samples. The CDR3 nucleotides read TGCGCCAGCCAGGAACCGACTAGCGGGAGTTACAATGAGCAGTTCTTC. Encoded protein: CASQEPTSGSYNEQFF.